A selection of T cell receptor beta chains follows, all from one sample in a study of shared clonotypes between healthy human individuals. The repertoire was sequenced with immunoSEQ multiplex PCR; TCRdb's copy has only in-frame clones and lacks some. The sample gives hundreds of thousands of clones, approximately 97% of which show up once; 0.055% to 0.07% is in the top ten. The sample consisted of naive CD4+ T cells sorted from blood. Every receptor here comes from a woman aged 25 to 39 in good health. CDR3s include the opening cysteine and the closing phenylalanine or tryptophan. Fields, in order: D gene, J gene, clone size, V gene, CDR3 protein, CDR3 DNA. A D gene is named only where the DNA matches it firmly. Rows may omit the clone size; those that give it use once, few, many or a size class.

d_call: -
j_call: TRBJ2-5
clone_size: -
v_call: TRBV6-6
cdr3_aa: CASSNIDPLNQYF
cdr3_nt: TGTGCCAGCAGCAATATCGACCCCCTGAACCAGTACTTC

d_call: -
j_call: TRBJ2-7
clone_size: -
v_call: TRBV19
cdr3_aa: CASHSVGGLPKVEQYF
cdr3_nt: TGTGCCAGCCACAGTGTGGGGGGGCTCCCTAAGGTCGAGCAGTACTTC

d_call: TRBD1
j_call: TRBJ1-4
clone_size: once
v_call: TRBV15
cdr3_aa: CATSKGQGGEKLFF
cdr3_nt: TGTGCCACCAGCAAGGGACAGGGAGGTGAAAAACTGTTTTTT

d_call: TRBD2
j_call: TRBJ2-1
clone_size: once
v_call: TRBV19
cdr3_aa: CASSPTSGSYNEQFF
cdr3_nt: TGTGCCAGTAGTCCGACTAGCGGGTCTTACAATGAGCAGTTCTTC

d_call: TRBD1
j_call: TRBJ2-7
clone_size: -
v_call: TRBV10-1
cdr3_aa: CATEIRDSYEQYF
cdr3_nt: TGCGCCACCGAGATCCGGGACAGCTACGAGCAGTACTTC

d_call: -
j_call: TRBJ2-7
clone_size: -
v_call: TRBV6-5
cdr3_aa: CASSYSASYEQYF
cdr3_nt: TGTGCCAGCAGTTACTCGGCGTCCTACGAGCAGTACTTC

d_call: -
j_call: TRBJ1-4
clone_size: -
v_call: TRBV6-1
cdr3_aa: CASSAQTTNEKLFF
cdr3_nt: TGTGCCAGCAGTGCTCAGACAACTAATGAAAAACTGTTTTTT

d_call: TRBD2
j_call: TRBJ2-5
clone_size: -
v_call: TRBV2
cdr3_aa: CATSPGLAGAAGETQYF
cdr3_nt: TGTGCCACTTCCCCCGGACTAGCGGGAGCCGCAGGAGAGACCCAGTACTTC

d_call: -
j_call: TRBJ2-5
clone_size: -
v_call: TRBV2
cdr3_aa: CASRPQETQYF
cdr3_nt: TGTGCCAGCAGGCCCCAAGAGACCCAGTACTTC

d_call: -
j_call: TRBJ1-4
clone_size: -
v_call: TRBV28
cdr3_aa: CASSKANNEKLFF
cdr3_nt: TGTGCCAGCAGTAAAGCTAATAATGAAAAACTGTTTTTT

d_call: TRBD2
j_call: TRBJ2-3
clone_size: -
v_call: TRBV5-6
cdr3_aa: CASSLRTSGSRAQYF
cdr3_nt: TGTGCCAGCAGCTTGCGGACTAGCGGCTCACGGGCGCAGTATTTT

d_call: TRBD2
j_call: TRBJ2-1
clone_size: -
v_call: TRBV28
cdr3_aa: CASCGGTSEYLWPYNEQFF
cdr3_nt: TGTGCCAGCTGTGGAGGGACTAGCGAATACCTGTGGCCTTACAATGAGCAGTTCTTC

d_call: -
j_call: TRBJ2-5
clone_size: once
v_call: TRBV9
cdr3_aa: CASSVDHLAKETQYF
cdr3_nt: TGTGCCAGCAGCGTAGATCACCTAGCCAAAGAGACCCAGTACTTC

d_call: -
j_call: TRBJ2-7
clone_size: few
v_call: TRBV2
cdr3_aa: CASSSSYEQYF
cdr3_nt: TGTGCCAGCAGTTCTTCCTACGAGCAGTACTTC